This T cell receptor beta chain was observed in a study of T cell changes during pregnancy in multiple sclerosis. The data were produced by immunoSEQ multiplex PCR, yet TCRdb's version contains in-frame clones alone and is incomplete. The table records 30,000 to 35,000 clones, around 91% of them present only once. The V and J ends lost 1 base and 5 bases respectively, with 11 bases between them. The CDR3 spans 14 residues. Germline lookup yields CDR1 SGHRS and CDR2 YFSETQ. This chain links TRBV5-1 with TRBJ2-3; a possible D gene is TRBD1 (5 bases). The source was CD4+ T cells from peripheral blood mononuclear cells, collected in the third trimester of pregnancy. This clonotype originated in a female donor in good health, enrolled as a control in a pregnancy study. The CDR3 loop reads CASSLNGAVDTQYF. CDR3 DNA: TGCGCCAGCAGCTTGAATGGGGCGGTAGATACGCAGTATTTT.